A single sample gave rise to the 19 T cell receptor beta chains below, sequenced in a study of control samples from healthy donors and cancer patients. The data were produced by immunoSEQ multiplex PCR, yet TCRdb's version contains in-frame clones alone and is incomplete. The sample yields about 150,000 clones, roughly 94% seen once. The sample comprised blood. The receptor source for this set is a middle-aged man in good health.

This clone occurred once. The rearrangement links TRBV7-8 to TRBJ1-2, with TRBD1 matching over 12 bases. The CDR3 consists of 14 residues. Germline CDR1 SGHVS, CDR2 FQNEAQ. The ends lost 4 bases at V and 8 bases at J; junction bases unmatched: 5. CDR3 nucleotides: TGTGCCAGCAGCTCCGGGACAGGGGGCTTGGGCTACACCTTC. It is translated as CASSSGTGGLGYTF.

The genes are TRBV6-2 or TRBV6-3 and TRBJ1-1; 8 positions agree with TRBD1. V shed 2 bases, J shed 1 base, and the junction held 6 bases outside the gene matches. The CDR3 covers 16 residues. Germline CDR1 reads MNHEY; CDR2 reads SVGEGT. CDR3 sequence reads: CASSYKTGEWNTEAFF. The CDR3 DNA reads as TGTGCCAGCAGTTACAAGACAGGGGAATGGAACACTGAAGCTTTCTTT.

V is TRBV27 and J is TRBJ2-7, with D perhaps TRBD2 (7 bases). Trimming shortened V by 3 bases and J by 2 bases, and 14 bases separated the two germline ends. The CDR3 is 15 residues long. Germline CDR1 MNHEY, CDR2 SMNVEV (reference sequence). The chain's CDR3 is CASSFGRGPTYEQYF. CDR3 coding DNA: TGTGCCAGCAGTTTCGGGCGGGGGCCCACCTACGAGCAGTACTTC.

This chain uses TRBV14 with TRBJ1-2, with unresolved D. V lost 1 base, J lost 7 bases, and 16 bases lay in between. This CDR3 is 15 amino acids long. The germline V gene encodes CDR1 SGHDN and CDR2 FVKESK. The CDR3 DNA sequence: TGTGCCAGCAGCCAAGTAGAGCGCCCCACGGGTGGCTACACCTTC. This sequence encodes CASSQVERPTGGYTF.

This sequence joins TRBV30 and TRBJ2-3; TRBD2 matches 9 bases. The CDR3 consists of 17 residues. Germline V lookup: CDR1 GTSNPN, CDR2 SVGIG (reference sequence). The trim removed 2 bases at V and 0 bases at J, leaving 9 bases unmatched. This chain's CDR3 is CAWSLGGGAWSTDTQYF. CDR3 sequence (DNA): TGTGCCTGGAGTTTGGGCGGGGGGGCCTGGAGCACAGATACGCAGTATTTT.

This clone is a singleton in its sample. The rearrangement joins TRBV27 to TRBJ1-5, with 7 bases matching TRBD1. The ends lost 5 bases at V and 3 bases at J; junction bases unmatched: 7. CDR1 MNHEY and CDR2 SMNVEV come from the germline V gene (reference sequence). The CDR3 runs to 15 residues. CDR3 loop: CASSGDRAFNQPQHF. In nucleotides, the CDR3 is TGTGCCAGCAGTGGAGACAGGGCGTTCAATCAGCCCCAGCATTTT.

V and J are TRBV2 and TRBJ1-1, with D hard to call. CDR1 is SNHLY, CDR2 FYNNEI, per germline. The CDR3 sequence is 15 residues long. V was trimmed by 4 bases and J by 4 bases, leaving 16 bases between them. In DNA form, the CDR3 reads TGTGCCAGCAGTGCTGGTCAGAGGGCGAGCACTGAAGCTTTCTTT. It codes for CASSAGQRASTEAFF.

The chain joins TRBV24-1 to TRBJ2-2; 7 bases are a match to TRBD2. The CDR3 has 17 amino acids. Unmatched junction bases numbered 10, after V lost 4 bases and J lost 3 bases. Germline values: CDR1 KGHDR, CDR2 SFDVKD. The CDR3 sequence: CATSDLGGVGDTGELFF. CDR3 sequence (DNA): TGTGCCACCAGTGACCTTGGGGGGGTCGGAGACACCGGGGAGCTGTTTTTT.

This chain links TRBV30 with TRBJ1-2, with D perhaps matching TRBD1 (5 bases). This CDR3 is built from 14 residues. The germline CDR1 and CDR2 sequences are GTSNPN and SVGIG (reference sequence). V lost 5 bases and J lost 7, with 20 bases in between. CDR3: CAWGDVAGRFGYTF. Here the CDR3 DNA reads TGTGCCTGGGGGGATGTTGCAGGGAGGTTTGGCTACACCTTC.

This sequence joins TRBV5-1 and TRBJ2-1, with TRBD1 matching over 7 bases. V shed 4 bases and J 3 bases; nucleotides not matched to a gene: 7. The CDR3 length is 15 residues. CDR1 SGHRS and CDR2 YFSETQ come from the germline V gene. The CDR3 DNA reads TGCGCCAGCAGCACCCGACAGGGAAGCTACAATGAGCAGTTCTTC. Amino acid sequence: CASSTRQGSYNEQFF.

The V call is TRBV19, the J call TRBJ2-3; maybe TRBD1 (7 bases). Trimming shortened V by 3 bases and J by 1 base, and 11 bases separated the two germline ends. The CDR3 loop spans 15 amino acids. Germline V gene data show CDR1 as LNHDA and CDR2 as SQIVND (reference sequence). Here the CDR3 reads CASSMTGRRTDTQYF. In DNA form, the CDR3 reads TGTGCCAGTAGTATGACAGGGAGGCGCACAGATACGCAGTATTTT.

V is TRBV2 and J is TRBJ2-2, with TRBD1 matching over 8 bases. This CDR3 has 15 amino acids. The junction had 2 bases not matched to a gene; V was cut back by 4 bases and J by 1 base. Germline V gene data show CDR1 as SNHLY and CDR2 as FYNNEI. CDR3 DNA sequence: TGTGCCAGCAGTGCAGGGGGCCAGAACACCGGGGAGCTGTTTTTT. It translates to CASSAGGQNTGELFF.

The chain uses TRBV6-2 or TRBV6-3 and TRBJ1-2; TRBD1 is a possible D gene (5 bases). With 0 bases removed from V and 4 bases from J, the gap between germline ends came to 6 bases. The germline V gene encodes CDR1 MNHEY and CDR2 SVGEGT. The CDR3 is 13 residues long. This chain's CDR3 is CASSYSGGYGYTF. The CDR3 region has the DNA TGTGCCAGCAGTTACTCGGGGGGCTATGGCTACACCTTC.

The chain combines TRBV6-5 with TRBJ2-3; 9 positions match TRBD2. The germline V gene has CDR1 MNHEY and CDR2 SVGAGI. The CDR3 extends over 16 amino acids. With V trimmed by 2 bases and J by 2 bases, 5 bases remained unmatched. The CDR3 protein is CASSYHLAGTTDTQYF. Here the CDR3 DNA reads TGTGCCAGCAGTTACCATCTAGCGGGGACCACAGATACGCAGTATTTT.

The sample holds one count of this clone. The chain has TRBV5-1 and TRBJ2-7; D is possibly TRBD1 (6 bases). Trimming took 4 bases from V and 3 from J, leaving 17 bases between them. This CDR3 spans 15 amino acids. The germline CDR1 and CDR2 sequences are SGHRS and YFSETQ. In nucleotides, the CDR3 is TGCGCCAGCAGCCGACAGGACCCGAAGTACTACGAGCAGTACTTC. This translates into CASSRQDPKYYEQYF.

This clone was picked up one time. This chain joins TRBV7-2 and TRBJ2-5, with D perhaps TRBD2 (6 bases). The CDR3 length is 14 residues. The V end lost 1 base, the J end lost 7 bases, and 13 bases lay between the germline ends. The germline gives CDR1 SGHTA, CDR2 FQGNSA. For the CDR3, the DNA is TGTGCCAGCAGCTTAGGGCCTAGCGCGGGGACCCAGTACTTC. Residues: CASSLGPSAGTQYF.

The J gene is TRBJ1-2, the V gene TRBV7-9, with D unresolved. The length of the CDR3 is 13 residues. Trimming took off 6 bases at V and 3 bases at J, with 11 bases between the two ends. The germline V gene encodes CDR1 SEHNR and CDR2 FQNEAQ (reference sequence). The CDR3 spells CASRRRSDYGYTF. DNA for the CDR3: TGTGCCAGCAGGCGTAGGTCGGACTATGGCTACACCTTC.

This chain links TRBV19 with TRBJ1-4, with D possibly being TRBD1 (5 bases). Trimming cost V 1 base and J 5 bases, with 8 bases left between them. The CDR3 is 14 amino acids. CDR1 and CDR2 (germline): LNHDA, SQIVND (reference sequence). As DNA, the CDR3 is TGTGCCAGTAGTATAGGGACATTGAATGAAAAACTGTTTTTT. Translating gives CASSIGTLNEKLFF.

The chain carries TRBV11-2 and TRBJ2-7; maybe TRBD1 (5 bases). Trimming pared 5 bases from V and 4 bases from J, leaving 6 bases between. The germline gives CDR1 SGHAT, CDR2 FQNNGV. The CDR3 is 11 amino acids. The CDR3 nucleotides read TGTGCCAGCAGCGGGGCTTACGAGCAGTACTTC. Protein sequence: CASSGAYEQYF.